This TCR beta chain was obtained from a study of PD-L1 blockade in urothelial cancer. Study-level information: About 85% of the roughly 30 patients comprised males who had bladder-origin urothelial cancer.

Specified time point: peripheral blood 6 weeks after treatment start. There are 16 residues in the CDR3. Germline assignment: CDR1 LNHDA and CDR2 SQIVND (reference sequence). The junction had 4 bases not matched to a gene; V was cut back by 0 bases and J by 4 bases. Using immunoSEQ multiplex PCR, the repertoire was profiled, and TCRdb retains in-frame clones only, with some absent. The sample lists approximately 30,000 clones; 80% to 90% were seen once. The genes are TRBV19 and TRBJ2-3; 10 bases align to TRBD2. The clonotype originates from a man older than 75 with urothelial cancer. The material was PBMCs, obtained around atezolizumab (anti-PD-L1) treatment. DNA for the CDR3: TGTGCCAGTAGTATAGAAGGACTAGCGGTTTCAGATACGCAGTATTTT. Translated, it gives CASSIEGLAVSDTQYF.